A single sample gave rise to the 2 T cell receptor beta chains below, sequenced in a study of shared clonotypes between healthy human individuals. Profiled with immunoSEQ multiplex PCR; TCRdb holds only in-frame clones, not every one. The repertoire includes 300,000 to 400,000 clones, over 75% of them detected once, and 15% to 20% sits in the top ten. Material for sequencing was memory CD8+ T cells sorted from blood. The subset denotes: CD45RO+ cells pooled with CCR7-negative TemRA cells. These receptors came from a young man in good health.

CDR3 loop: CASSLSRRGRPLYNSPLHF. DNA of the CDR3: TGTGCCAGCAGCCTTTCGAGGAGAGGGCGCCCTCTCTATAATTCACCCCTCCACTTT. The chain recombines TRBV28 with TRBJ1-6; D is undetermined. V lost 6 bases, J lost 3 bases, and 24 bases lay in between. Per the germline V gene, CDR1 is MDHEN and CDR2 is SYDVKM. This CDR3 contains 19 residues.

This chain connects TRBV4-1 to TRBJ2-4, with 11 nucleotides matching TRBD1. The germline V gene has CDR1 MGHRA and CDR2 YSYEKL. The junction had 4 bases not matched to a gene; V was cut back by 1 base and J by 2 bases. The CDR3 runs 17 residues. The CDR3 nucleotides read TGCGCCAGCAGCCAAGGGACAGGGGGCCTGTCCAAAAACATTCAGTACTTC. Translated, it gives CASSQGTGGLSKNIQYF.